This T cell receptor (beta chain) originates from a study of blood T cell repertoires in COVID-19. Study as a whole: Some COVID-19 samples were acute and others convalescent; all came from the United States, Italy and Spain. Sources were T cells, B-cell-depleted T cells, or PBMCs; the material itself was cDNA or gDNA.

The length of the CDR3 is 15 residues. The V and J ends lost 4 bases and 5 bases, in that order; junction bases with no gene match: 7. Germline V gene lookup returns CDR1 SGHTA and CDR2 FQGTGA. Per the study methods: Estimated nucleated cell counts came from reference gene primer amplification. Sequencing was performed with immunoSEQ multiplex PCR; in TCRdb, only in-frame clones are kept and a portion is missing. The V and J calls and clone size come from that table; D and trimming were worked out from the DNA. Of 75,000 to 90,000 clones in the sample, 80% were seen once. This TCR derives from a woman aged 40 to 50 with active or convalescent COVID-19. V and J are TRBV7-3 and TRBJ1-1; TRBD1 agrees at 10 bases. What was sequenced was peripheral blood. In nucleotides, the CDR3 is TGTGCCAGCAGCTCAGGAGGGACAGGGGTGACTGAAGCTTTCTTT. The encoded protein is CASSSGGTGVTEAFF.